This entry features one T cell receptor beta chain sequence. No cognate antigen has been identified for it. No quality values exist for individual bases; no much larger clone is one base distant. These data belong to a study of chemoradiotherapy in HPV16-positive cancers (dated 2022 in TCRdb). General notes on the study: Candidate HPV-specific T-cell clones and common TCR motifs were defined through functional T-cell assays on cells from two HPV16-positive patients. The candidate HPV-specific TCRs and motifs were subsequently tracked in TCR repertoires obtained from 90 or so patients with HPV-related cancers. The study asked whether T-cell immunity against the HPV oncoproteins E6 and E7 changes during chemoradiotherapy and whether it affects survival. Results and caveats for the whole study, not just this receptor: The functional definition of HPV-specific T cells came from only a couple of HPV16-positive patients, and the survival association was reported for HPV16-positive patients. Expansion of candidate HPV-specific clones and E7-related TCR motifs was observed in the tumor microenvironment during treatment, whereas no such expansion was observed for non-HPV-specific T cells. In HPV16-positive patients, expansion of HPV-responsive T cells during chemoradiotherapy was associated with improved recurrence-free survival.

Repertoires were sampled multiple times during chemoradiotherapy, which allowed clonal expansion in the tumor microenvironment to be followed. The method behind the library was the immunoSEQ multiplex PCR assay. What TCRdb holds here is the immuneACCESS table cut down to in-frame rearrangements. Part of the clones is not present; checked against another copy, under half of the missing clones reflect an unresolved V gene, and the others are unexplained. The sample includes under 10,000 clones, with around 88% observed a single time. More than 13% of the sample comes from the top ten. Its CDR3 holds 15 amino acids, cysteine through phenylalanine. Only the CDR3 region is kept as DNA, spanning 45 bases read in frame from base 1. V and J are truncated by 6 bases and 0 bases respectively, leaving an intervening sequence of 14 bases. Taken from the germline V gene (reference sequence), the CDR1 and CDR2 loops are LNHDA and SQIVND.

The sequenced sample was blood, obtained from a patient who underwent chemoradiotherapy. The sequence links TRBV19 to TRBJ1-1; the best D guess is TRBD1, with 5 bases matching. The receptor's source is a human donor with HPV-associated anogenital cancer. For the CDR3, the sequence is CASSPRGRLNTEAFF. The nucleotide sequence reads TGTGCCAGTAGCCCGCGGGGCAGACTGAACACTGAAGCTTTCTTT.